This is a list of T cell receptor beta chains from one sample in a study of shared clonotypes between healthy human individuals. Generated by immunoSEQ multiplex PCR, the TCRdb table keeps only in-frame clones and is missing some. The table includes about 820,000 clones, roughly 92% detected once. Sequences were obtained from naive CD8+ T cells sorted from blood. All receptors come from a man aged 25 to 40 in good health. The CDR3 runs from the conserved cysteine through the conserved F or W. The D gene is left open where the match is weak. Expanded clones get a size class; other rows say once, few or many, or leave the size out.

j_call,clone_size,v_call,d_call,cdr3_aa,cdr3_nt
TRBJ2-5,-,TRBV7-2,-,CASSHRDHSETQYF,TGTGCCAGCAGCCACCGGGACCACTCGGAGACCCAGTACTTC
TRBJ2-3,-,TRBV10-3,TRBD2,CAIRGVASGTITDTQYF,TGTGCCATCAGGGGGGTAGCTAGCGGGACTATCACAGATACGCAGTATTTT
TRBJ2-7,-,TRBV7-6,-,CASSPLGGNYEQYF,TGTGCCAGCAGCCCCCTTGGCGGAAACTACGAGCAGTACTTC
TRBJ2-1,-,TRBV27,-,CASSLFPGERYNEQFF,TGTGCCAGCAGCTTGTTTCCGGGGGAAAGGTACAATGAGCAGTTCTTC
TRBJ1-5,-,TRBV6-5,TRBD1,CASSWDSGSAQHF,TGTGCCAGCAGTTGGGACAGTGGCTCGGCCCAGCATTTT
TRBJ2-2,-,TRBV6-1,-,CASSEHYTKNTGELFF,TGTGCCAGCAGTGAACACTACACCAAGAACACCGGGGAGCTGTTTTTT
TRBJ2-7,-,TRBV4-1,TRBD2,CASSQESLIAGSYEQYF,TGCGCCAGCAGCCAAGAATCGCTGATAGCGGGGTCCTACGAGCAGTACTTC
TRBJ2-2,-,TRBV7-8,-,CASSLWGVDTGELFF,TGTGCCAGCAGCTTATGGGGAGTTGACACCGGGGAGCTGTTTTTT
TRBJ2-7,few,TRBV6-1,-,CASEETETYEQYF,TGTGCCAGCGAAGAGACAGAAACCTACGAGCAGTACTTC
TRBJ2-7,-,TRBV27,TRBD1,CASSLVGTGFSYEQYF,TGTGCCAGCAGTTTAGTCGGGACAGGGTTCTCCTACGAGCAGTACTTC
TRBJ1-2,-,TRBV7-6,-,CASSLLPPPSDYGYTF,TGTGCCAGCAGCTTATTGCCCCCCCCGAGTGACTATGGCTACACCTTC
TRBJ2-7,-,TRBV7-3,TRBD2,CASSSSGLAYEQYF,TGTGCCAGCAGCTCCTCGGGACTAGCGTACGAGCAGTACTTC
TRBJ2-7,-,TRBV5-1,TRBD2,CASSLETLLAGDSYEQYF,TGCGCCAGCAGCTTGGAGACCCTTCTAGCGGGGGACTCCTACGAGCAGTACTTC
TRBJ2-1,-,TRBV6-1,TRBD1,CASTAGTGFNEQFF,TGTGCCAGCACCGCCGGGACAGGGTTTAATGAGCAGTTCTTC
TRBJ1-1,-,TRBV7-9,-,CASSSGRLRPGAFF,TGTGCCAGCAGCTCCGGACGATTAAGACCAGGGGCTTTCTTT
TRBJ2-1,-,TRBV19,-,CASSIDHGTIIEQFF,TGTGCCAGTAGTATAGATCATGGCACCATCATTGAGCAGTTCTTC
TRBJ2-3,-,TRBV30,TRBD2,CAWSAGTSGSTDTQYF,TGTGCCTGGAGTGCGGGGACTAGCGGTAGCACAGATACGCAGTATTTT
TRBJ2-7,-,TRBV27,-,CASSFDGSYYYEQYF,TGTGCCAGCAGTTTTGATGGCAGCTACTACTACGAGCAGTACTTC
TRBJ1-5,-,TRBV27,-,CASSLSGGQPQHF,TGTGCCAGCAGTTTATCCGGGGGACAGCCCCAGCATTTT
TRBJ1-4,-,TRBV19,-,CASSRWRATNEKLFF,TGTGCCAGTAGTAGGTGGCGGGCAACTAATGAAAAACTGTTTTTT
TRBJ2-1,-,TRBV6-5,-,CASSQGPSSYNEQFF,TGTGCCAGCAGTCAGGGTCCGAGCTCCTACAATGAGCAGTTCTTC
TRBJ2-1,-,TRBV18,-,CASSPKTWGGHYNEQFF,TGTGCCAGCTCACCTAAAACATGGGGAGGACACTACAATGAGCAGTTCTTC
TRBJ2-3,once,TRBV7-6,TRBD2,CASSLGTSETSTDTQYF,TGTGCCAGCAGCTTAGGTACTAGCGAAACTAGCACAGATACGCAGTATTTT
TRBJ1-2,once,TRBV7-3,TRBD1,CASSTTGGDGYTF,TGTGCCAGCAGCACCACAGGGGGCGACGGCTACACCTTC
TRBJ2-1,-,TRBV7-9,TRBD2,CASSSSGRYSTYNEQFF,TGTGCCAGCAGCTCCAGCGGGAGGTATTCGACCTACAATGAGCAGTTCTTC
TRBJ1-3,once,TRBV5-4,-,CASTFGEGNTIYF,-
TRBJ1-5,-,TRBV7-9,-,CASSQGNQPQHF,TGTGCCAGCAGCCAGGGCAATCAGCCCCAGCATTTT
TRBJ1-1,-,TRBV28,-,CASSLRGVTEAFF,TGTGCCAGCAGTTTACGCGGGGTCACTGAAGCTTTCTTT
TRBJ2-1,-,TRBV5-8,-,CASSSVWRNNNEQFF,TGTGCCAGCAGCTCCGTATGGCGGAATAACAATGAGCAGTTCTTC
TRBJ1-2,-,TRBV2,TRBD1,CASSTQGGNYGYTF,TGTGCCAGCAGCACTCAGGGGGGGAACTATGGCTACACCTTC
TRBJ2-2,-,TRBV11-3,TRBD2,CASSVTSANTGELFF,TGTGCCAGCAGCGTAACTAGCGCAAACACCGGGGAGCTGTTTTTT
TRBJ2-6,few,TRBV7-2,-,CASSSPQFGANVLTF,TGTGCCAGCAGCTCCCCCCAGTTCGGGGCCAACGTCCTGACTTTC
TRBJ2-7,-,TRBV6-5,-,CASSYSEWGEVYF,TGTGCCAGCAGTTACTCAGAGTGGGGGGAGGTGTACTTC
TRBJ1-5,once,TRBV28,-,CASSFGLVLIPPQHF,TGTGCCAGCAGTTTTGGACTAGTCCTCATTCCGCCCCAGCATTTT
TRBJ2-1,-,TRBV19,-,CASTYVSGSSYNEQFF,TGTGCCAGTACCTACGTTAGCGGTAGCTCCTACAATGAGCAGTTCTTC
TRBJ1-2,once,TRBV7-8,-,CASSLANSGPGDGYTF,TGTGCCAGCAGCTTAGCGAACAGTGGGCCTGGGGATGGCTACACCTTC
TRBJ1-1,-,TRBV7-6,-,CASGATLGEAFF,TGTGCCAGCGGGGCAACCTTGGGTGAAGCTTTCTTT
TRBJ1-5,-,TRBV7-9,TRBD1,CASSSSTGLVYNQPQHF,TGTGCCAGCAGCTCATCGACAGGGCTGGTATACAATCAGCCCCAGCATTTT
TRBJ2-1,-,TRBV12-5,-,CASGFSPRLPYYNEQFF,TGTGCTAGTGGTTTTTCCCCTAGACTACCATACTACAATGAGCAGTTCTTC
TRBJ2-1,-,TRBV4-1,TRBD1,CASSLPGQGIDEQFF,TGCGCCAGCAGCCTGCCGGGACAGGGGATCGATGAGCAGTTCTTC